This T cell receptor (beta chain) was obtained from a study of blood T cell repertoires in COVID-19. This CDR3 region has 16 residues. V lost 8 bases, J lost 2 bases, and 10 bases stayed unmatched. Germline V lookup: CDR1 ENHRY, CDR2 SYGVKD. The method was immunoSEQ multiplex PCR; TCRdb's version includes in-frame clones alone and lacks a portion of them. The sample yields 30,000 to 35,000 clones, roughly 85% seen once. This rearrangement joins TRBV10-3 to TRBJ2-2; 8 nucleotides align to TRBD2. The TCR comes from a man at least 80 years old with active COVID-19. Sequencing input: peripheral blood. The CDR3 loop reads CAIRANSGANTGELFF. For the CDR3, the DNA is TGTGCCATCCGCGCCAATAGCGGGGCAAACACCGGGGAGCTGTTTTTT.